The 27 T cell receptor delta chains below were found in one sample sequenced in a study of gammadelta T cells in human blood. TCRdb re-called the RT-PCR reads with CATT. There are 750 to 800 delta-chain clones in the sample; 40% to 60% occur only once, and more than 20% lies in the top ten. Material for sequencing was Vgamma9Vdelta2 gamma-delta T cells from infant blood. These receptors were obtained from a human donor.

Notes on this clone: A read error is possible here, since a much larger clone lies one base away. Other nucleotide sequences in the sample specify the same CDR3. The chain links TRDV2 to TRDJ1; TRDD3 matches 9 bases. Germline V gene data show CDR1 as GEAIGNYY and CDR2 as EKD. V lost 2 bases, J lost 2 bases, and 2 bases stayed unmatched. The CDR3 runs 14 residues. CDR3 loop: CACDKLGDTDKLIF. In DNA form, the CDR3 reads TGTGCCTGTGACAAGCTGGGGGATACCGATAAACTCATCTTT.

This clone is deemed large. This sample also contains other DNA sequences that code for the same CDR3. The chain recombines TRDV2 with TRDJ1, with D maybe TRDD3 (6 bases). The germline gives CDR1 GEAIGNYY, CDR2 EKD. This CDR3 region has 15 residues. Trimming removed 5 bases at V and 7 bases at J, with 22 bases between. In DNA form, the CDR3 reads TGTGCCTGTGGACTACGAAGCTGGGGATCTGGTAAACTCATCTTT. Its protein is CACGLRSWGSGKLIF.

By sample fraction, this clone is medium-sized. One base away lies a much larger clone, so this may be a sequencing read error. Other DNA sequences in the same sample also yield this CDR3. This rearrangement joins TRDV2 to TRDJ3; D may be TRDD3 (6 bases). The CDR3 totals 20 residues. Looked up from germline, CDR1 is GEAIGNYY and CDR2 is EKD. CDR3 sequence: CACDMTVLGDLSWDTRQMFF. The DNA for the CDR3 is TGTGCCTGTGACATGACTGTACTGGGCGATCTTTCCTGGGACACTCGACAGATGTTTTTC.

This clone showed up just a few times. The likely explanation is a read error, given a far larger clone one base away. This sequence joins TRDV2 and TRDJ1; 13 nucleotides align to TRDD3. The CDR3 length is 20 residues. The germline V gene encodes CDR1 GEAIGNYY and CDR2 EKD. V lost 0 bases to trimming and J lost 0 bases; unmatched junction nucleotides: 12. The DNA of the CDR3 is TGTGCCTGTGACACCGTGACTGGGGGATACGCGACCGGCTACACCGATAAACTCATCTTT. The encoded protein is CACDTVTGGYATGYTDKLIF.

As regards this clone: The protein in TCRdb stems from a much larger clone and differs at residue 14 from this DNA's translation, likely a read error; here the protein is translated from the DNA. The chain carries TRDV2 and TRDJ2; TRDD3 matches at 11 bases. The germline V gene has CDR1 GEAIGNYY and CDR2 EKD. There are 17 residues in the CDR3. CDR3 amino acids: CACDLLGDKEVGARLFF. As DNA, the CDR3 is TGTGCCTGTGACCTACTGGGGGATAAGGAGGTTGGAGCACGACTCTTCTTT.

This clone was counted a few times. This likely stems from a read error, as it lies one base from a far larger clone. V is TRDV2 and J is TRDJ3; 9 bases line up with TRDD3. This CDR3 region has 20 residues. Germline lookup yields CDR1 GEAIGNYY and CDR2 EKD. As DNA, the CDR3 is TGTGCCTGTGGCACCGCCCCTGGGGGATCCAGCTCCTGGGACACCCGACAGATGTTTTTC. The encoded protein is CACGTAPGGSSSWDTRQMFF.

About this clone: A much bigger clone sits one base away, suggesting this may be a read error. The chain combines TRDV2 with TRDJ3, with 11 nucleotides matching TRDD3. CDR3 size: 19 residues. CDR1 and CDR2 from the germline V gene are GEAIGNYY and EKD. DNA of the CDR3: TGTGCCTGTGACAACTGGGGGATAATGGACTCCTGGGACATCCGACAGATGTTTTTC. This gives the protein CACDNWGIMDSWDIRQMFF.

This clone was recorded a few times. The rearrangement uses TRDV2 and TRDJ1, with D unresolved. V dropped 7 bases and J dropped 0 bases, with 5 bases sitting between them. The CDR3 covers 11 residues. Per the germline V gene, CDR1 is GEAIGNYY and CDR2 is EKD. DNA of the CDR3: TGTGCCTGCAAGTACACCGATAAACTCATCTTT. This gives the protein CACKYTDKLIF.

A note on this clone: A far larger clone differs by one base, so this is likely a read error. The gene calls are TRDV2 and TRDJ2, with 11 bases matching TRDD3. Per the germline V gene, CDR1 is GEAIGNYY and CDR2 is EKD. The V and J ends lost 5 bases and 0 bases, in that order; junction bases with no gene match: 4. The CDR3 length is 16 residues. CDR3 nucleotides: TGTGCCTGTGGCGTACTGGGGGATACTTTGACAGCACAACTCTTCTTT. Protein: CACGVLGDTLTAQLFF.

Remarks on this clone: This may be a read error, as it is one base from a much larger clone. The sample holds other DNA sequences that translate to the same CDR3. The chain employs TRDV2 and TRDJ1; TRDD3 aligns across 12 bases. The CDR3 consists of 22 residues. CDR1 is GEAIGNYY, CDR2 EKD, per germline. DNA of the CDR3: TGTGCCTGTGACACTTTGGATCTACTGGGGGATACAGATGGGACCCACACTGATAAACTCATCTTT. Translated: CACDTLDLLGDTDGTHTDKLIF.

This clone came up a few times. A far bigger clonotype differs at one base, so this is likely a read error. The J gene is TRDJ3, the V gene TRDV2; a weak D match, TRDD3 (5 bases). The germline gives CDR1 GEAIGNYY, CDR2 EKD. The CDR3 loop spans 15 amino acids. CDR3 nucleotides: TGTGCCGGTGACAGGGGATCCTGGGACACCCGACAGATGTTTTTC. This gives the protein CAGDRGSWDTRQMFF.

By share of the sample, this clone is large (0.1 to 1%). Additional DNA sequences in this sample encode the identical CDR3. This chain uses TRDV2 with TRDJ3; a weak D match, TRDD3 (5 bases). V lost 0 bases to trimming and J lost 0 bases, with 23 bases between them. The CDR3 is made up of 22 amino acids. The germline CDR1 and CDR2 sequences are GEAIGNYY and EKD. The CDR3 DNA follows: TGTGCCTGTGACACCGTCGGGGGGGGGGCAACCCATAGCTCCTGGGACACCCGACAGATGTTTTTC. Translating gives CACDTVGGGATHSSWDTRQMFF.

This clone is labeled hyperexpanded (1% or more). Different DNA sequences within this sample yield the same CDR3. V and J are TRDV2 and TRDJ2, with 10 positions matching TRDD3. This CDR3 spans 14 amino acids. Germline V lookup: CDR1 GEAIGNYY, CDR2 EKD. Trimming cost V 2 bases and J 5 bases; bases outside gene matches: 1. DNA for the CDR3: TGTGCCTGTGACAAACTGGGGGATACAGCACAACTCTTCTTT. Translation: CACDKLGDTAQLFF.

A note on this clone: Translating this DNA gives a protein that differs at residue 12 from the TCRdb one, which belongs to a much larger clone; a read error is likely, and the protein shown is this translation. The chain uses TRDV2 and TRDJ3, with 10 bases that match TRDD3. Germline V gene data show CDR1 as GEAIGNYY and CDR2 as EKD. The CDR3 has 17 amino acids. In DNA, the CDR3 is TGTGCCTGTGACAGTACTGGGGGATCCTGGGACAACCGACAGATGTTTTTC. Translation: CACDSTGGSWDNRQMFF.

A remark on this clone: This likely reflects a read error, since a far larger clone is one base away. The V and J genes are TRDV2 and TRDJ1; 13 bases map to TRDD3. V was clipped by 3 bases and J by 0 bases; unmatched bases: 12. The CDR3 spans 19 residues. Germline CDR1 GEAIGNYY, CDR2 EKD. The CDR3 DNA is TGTGCCTGTGACTACACGGGTACTGGGGGATACGGGGACACCGATAAACTCATCTTT. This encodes CACDYTGTGGYGDTDKLIF.

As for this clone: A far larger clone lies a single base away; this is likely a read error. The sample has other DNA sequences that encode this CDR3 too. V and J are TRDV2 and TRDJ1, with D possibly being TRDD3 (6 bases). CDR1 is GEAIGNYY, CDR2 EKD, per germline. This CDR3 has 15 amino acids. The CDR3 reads CACDTWGLYTDKLIF. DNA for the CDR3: TGTGCCTGTGACACCTGGGGGCTGTACACAGATAAACTCATCTTT.

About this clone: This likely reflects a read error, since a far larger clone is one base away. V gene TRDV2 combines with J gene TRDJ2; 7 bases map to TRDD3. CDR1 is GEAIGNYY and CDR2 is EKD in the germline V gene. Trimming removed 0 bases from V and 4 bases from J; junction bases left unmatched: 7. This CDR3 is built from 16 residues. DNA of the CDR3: TGTGCCTGTGACACCATGGGGGAACCTTGGACAGCACAACTCTTCTTT. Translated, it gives CACDTMGEPWTAQLFF.

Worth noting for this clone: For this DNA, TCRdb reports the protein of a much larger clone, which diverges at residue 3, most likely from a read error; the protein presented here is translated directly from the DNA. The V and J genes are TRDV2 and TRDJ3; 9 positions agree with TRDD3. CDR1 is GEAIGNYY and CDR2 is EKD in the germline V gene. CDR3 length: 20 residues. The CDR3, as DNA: TGTGCCGGTGACACCGCCCCTGGGGGATCCAGCTCCTGGGACACCCGACAGATGTTTTTC. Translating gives CAGDTAPGGSSSWDTRQMFF.

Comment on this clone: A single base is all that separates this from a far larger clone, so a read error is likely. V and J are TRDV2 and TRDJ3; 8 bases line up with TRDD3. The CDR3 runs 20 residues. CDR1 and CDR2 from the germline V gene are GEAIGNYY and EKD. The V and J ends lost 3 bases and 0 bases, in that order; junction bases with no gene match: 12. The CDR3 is CACDPWGTSDSSWDTRQMFF. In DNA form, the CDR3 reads TGTGCCTGTGACCCCTGGGGGACGTCGGATAGCTCCTGGGACACCCGACAGATGTTTTTC.

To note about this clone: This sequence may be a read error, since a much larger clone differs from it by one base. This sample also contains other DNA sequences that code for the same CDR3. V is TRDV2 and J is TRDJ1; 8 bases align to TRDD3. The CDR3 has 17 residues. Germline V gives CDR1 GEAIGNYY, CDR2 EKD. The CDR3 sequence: CACDHVLGALYTDKLIF. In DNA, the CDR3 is TGTGCCTGTGACCACGTACTGGGGGCTTTGTACACAGATAAACTCATCTTT.

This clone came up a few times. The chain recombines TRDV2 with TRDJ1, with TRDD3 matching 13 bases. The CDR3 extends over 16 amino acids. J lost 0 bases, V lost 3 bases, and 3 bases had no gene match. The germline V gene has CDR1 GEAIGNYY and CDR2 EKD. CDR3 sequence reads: CACDVLGDTYTDKLIF. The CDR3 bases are TGTGCCTGTGACGTACTGGGGGATACGTACACCGATAAACTCATCTTT.

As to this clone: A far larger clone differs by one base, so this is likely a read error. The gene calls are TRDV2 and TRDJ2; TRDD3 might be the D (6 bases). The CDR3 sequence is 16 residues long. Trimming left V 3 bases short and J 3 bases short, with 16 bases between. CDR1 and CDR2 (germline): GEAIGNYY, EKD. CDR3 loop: CACDEVGVSVTAQLFF. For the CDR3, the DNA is TGTGCCTGTGACGAGGTGGGGGTTTCTGTGACAGCACAACTCTTCTTT.

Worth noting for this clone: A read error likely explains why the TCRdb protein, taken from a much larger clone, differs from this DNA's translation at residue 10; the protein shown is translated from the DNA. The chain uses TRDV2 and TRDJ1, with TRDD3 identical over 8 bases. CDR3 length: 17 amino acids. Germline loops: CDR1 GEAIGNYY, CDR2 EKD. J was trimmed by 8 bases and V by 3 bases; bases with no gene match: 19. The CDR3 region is CACDVLTGGSTDRKLIF. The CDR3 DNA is TGTGCCTGTGACGTCCTAACTGGGGGCTCCACCGATAGAAAACTCATCTTT.

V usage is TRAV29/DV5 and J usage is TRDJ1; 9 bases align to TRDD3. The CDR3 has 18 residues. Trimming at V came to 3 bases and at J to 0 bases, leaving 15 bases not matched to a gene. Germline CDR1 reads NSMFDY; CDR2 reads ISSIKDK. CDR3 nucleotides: TGTGCAGCAACCACCACATGGGGATACGCGAGATACACCGATAAACTCATCTTT. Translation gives CAATTTWGYARYTDKLIF.

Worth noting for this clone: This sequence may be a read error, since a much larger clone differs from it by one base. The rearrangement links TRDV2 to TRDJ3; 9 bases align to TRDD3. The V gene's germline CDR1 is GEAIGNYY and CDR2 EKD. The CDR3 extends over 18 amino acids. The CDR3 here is CACDTAGGSSWDNRQMFF. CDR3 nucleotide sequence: TGTGCCTGTGACACGGCTGGGGGATCAAGCTGGGACAACCGACAGATGTTTTTC.

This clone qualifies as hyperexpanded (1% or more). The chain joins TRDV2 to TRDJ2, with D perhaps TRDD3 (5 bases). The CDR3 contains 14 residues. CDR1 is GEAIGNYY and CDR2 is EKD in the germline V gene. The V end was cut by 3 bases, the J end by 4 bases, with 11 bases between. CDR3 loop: CACDSITGTAQLFF. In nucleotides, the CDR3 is TGTGCCTGTGACTCTATTACTGGGACAGCACAACTCTTCTTT.

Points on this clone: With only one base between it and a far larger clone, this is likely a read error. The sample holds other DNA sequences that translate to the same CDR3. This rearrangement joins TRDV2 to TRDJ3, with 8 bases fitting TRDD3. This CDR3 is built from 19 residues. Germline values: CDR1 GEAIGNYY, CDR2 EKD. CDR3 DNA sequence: TGTGCCTGTGACACCGTGCACTGGGGGTTCTCCTGGGACACACGACAGATGTTTTTC. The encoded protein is CACDTVHWGFSWDTRQMFF.